This TCR beta chain derives from a study of T cells in Graves' hyperthyroidism and ophthalmopathy. This clonotype came up many times. Using RNA transcripts as the source, TCR beta CDR3 regions were amplified. The primer set for the first-round RT-PCR of the TCR CDR3 was HTBI. Each CDR3 protein is one row after TCRdb ran MiXCR on the multiplex PCR reads. Of a few hundred thousand distinct CDR3 sequences in the sample, approximately 15% were seen once. Trimming removed 0 bases at V and 6 bases at J, with 9 bases between. Germline V gives CDR1 KGHSY, CDR2 FQNENV. CDR3 length: 13 amino acids. The sequence was collected from a woman aged 18-29 years with Graves' hyperthyroidism. This rearrangement joins TRBV16 to TRBJ2-7, with D possibly TRBD1 on 6 matching bases. Sequenced sample: blood. CDR3 in DNA: TGTGCCAGCAGCCAATCGAACAGGGCCGAGCAGTACTTC. Its protein product is CASSQSNRAEQYF.